Listed here is a single TCR beta chain. There is no known antigen for this receptor. No quality values exist for individual bases; no much larger clone is one base distant. This sample is drawn from a study of technical replicates of blood from a handful of donors (dated by TCRdb to the late 2010s). Libraries were constructed by the immunoSEQ multiplex PCR assay. TCRdb took over this immuneACCESS table, retaining in-frame rearrangements with V and J assigned. Such tables are incomplete; in checked studies, under half of the missing clones stem from an unresolved V gene, and the remainder is unexplained. Here the sample has 99,000 or so clones; around 96% occur a single time. The ten largest make up around 0.21% of the sample. For CDR1 and CDR2, the germline V gene lists MGHRA and YSYEKL. The germline V end is reduced by 4 bases and the J end by 2 bases; junction bases left unmatched: 7. The CDR3 goes from the cysteine to the phenylalanine over 15 residues. Only CDR3 DNA is held: 45 bases, read in frame from base 1.

The material sequenced was T cells isolated from PBMCs. The sequence joins TRBV4-1 to TRBJ2-5; 7 middle bases align to TRBD2. The clonotype originates from a human donor in good health. CDR3 loop: CASSRTYGGQETQYF. The nucleotide sequence reads TGCGCCAGCAGCCGGACTTACGGGGGGCAAGAGACCCAGTACTTC.